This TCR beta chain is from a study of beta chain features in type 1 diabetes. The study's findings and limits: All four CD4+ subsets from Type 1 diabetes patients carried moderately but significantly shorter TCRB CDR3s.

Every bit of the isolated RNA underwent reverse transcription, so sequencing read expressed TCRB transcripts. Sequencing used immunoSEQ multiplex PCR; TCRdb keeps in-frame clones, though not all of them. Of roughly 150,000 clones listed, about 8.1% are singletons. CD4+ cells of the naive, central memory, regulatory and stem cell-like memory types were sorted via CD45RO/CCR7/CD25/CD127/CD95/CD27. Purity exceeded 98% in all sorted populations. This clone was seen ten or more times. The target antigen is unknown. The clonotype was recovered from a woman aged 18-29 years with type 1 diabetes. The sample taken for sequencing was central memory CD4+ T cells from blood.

CDR3 in amino acids: CSGRRGDGYTF. CDR3 DNA: TGCAGCGGTCGCAGGGGAGACGGCTACACCTTC. The chain links TRBV29-1 to TRBJ1-2; D is perhaps TRBD1 (6 bases). The ends were cut back, 7 bases at V and 8 bases at J, with 14 bases in the middle. The CDR3 loop spans 11 amino acids. Germline loops: CDR1 SQVTM, CDR2 ANQGSEA.